Described below is a single T cell receptor (beta chain) sequence and its context. The data derive from a study of blood T cell repertoires in COVID-19. The wider study: Acute and convalescent COVID-19 specimens originated in the United States, Italy and Spain. T cells, B-cell-depleted T cells, or PBMCs provided the cDNA or gDNA that served as material.

In the source study's methods: Researchers report that nucleated cell counts were estimated from reference gene primer amplification. Generated by immunoSEQ multiplex PCR, the TCRdb table keeps only in-frame clones and is missing some. The DNA was the basis for D and trimming; V, J and clone size are from that table. The sample yields 430,000 or so clones, 80% to 90% seen once. V shed 4 bases, J shed 3 bases, and the junction held 5 bases outside the gene matches. The germline V gene has CDR1 SGHVS and CDR2 FQNEAQ. The CDR3 is made up of 14 amino acids. The receptor was isolated from a man between 18 and 35 years old with COVID-19, enrolled during active disease. This chain connects TRBV7-8 to TRBJ2-5, with 7 bases that match TRBD2. The specimen was peripheral blood. CDR3 in amino acids: CASSWSGVEETQYF. CDR3 sequence (DNA): TGTGCCAGCAGCTGGAGCGGGGTGGAAGAGACCCAGTACTTC. The full variable domain, with the rest looked up from reference TRBV7-8 and TRBJ2-5, is GAGVSQSPRYKVAKRGQDVALRCDPISGHVSLFWYQQALGQGPEFLTYFQNEAQLDKSGLPSDRFFAERPEGSVSTLKIQRTQQEDSAVYLCASSWSGVEETQYFGPGTRLLVL.